This T cell receptor beta chain was captured by sequencing in a study of monozygotic twins with inflammatory bowel disease. Findings and limits, study-wide: T cell subtypes were not distinguishable in this analysis.

Points on this clonotype: Its antigen is not known.

The CDR3 length is 17 residues. The V gene's germline CDR1 is SGHRS and CDR2 YFSETQ. TCRdb reprocessed the 5' RACE reads; each CDR3 protein has one entry and no DNA is given. Its listing shows some 150,000 distinct CDR3 sequences. Input material: blood. The sequence was collected from a human donor with ulcerative colitis or Crohn's disease, or a healthy co-twin of an affected twin (not recorded which). The chain combines TRBV5-1 with TRBJ1-6; no DNA is available, so the TRBD1 call from TCRdb remains unchecked. Here the CDR3 reads CASSSGQEGSYNSPLHF.